These 7 T cell receptor beta chains originate from one sample sequenced in a study of OX40 agonist ivuxolimab in advanced cancers. Assay used: immunoSEQ multiplex PCR; TCRdb lists only in-frame clones, some missing. Of 50,000 to 75,000 clones in the sample, 82% are singletons; the top ten hold about 1.5%. Material: CD4+ or CD8+ T cells sorted from blood, obtained in a trial of the OX40 agonist ivuxolimab. The source is an adult with an advanced solid tumor such as melanoma, head and neck, liver or kidney cancer.

V and J are TRBV11-2 and TRBJ2-5; D may be TRBD2 (5 bases). Per germline, CDR1 SGHAT and CDR2 FQNNGV. Trimming cost V 2 bases and J 10 bases, with 17 bases left between them. This CDR3 contains 14 residues. This CDR3 reads CASSLSEGEACQYF. The DNA for the CDR3 is TGTGCCAGCAGCTTATCCGAGGGAGAAGCTTGCCAGTACTTC.

Of note for this clone: One end of the junction fails to match germline, which may point to a read error. V and J are TRBV7-7 and TRBJ2-3, with D unclear. The germline gives CDR1 SSHAT, CDR2 FNYEAQ (reference sequence). The CDR3 runs 13 residues. CDR3 nucleotide sequence: TGTGCTAGCAGCTCCGGTAGAGGAGATACGCAGTATTTT. It yields the protein CASSSGRGDTQYF.

J is TRBJ1-6 and V is TRBV6-1; a possible D gene is TRBD1 (6 bases). Germline lookup yields CDR1 MNHNS and CDR2 SASEGT. The V end lost 6 bases, the J end lost 5 bases, and 8 bases lay between the germline ends. The CDR3 loop spans 13 amino acids. CDR3 amino acids: CASRRTDNSPLHF. The CDR3 DNA reads TGTGCCAGCAGAAGGACAGATAATTCACCCCTCCACTTT.

This CDR3 is CASTLAGVEGTQYF. In DNA, the CDR3 is TGTGCCAGCACCCTAGCGGGGGTAGAGGGGACCCAGTACTTC. This chain connects TRBV5-4 to TRBJ2-5, with TRBD2 matching 10 bases. Germline lookup yields CDR1 SGHNT and CDR2 YYREEE (reference sequence). This CDR3 region has 14 residues. Unmatched junction bases numbered 9, after V lost 6 bases and J lost 7 bases.

V usage is TRBV4-3 and J usage is TRBJ2-7; no reliable D call. V was shortened by 4 bases and J by 2 bases, with 15 bases between the two germline ends. CDR1 is LGHNA and CDR2 is YSLEER in the germline V gene. The CDR3 has 15 residues. CDR3: CASSRTVALPYEQYF. In nucleotides, the CDR3 is TGCGCCAGCAGCCGCACGGTTGCTTTACCCTACGAGCAGTACTTC.

The J gene is TRBJ2-1, the V gene TRBV7-8; no reliable D call. CDR3 size: 13 residues. In germline, CDR1 is SGHVS, CDR2 FQNEAQ. The V end was cut by 9 bases, the J end by 1 base, with 10 bases between. The chain's CDR3 is CASQSGSYNEQFF. CDR3 nucleotides: TGTGCCAGTCAAAGTGGGTCCTACAATGAGCAGTTCTTC.

The J gene is TRBJ1-1, the V gene TRBV28; 7 bases align to TRBD1. Looked up from germline, CDR1 is MDHEN and CDR2 is SYDVKM. CDR3 size: 14 residues. V shed 11 bases and J 1 base; nucleotides not matched to a gene: 10. The CDR3 reads CASRQGGRNTEAFF. In nucleotides, the CDR3 is TGTGCCTCACGCCAAGGGGGCCGGAACACTGAAGCTTTCTTT.